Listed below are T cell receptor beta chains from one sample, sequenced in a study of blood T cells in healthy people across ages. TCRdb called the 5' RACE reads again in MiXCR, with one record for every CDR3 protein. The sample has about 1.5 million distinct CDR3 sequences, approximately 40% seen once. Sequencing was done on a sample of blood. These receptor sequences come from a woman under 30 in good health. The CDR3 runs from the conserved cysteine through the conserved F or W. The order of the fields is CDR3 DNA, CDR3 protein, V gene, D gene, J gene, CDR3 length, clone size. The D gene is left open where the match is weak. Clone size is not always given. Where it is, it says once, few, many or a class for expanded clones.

TGCAGTGCTAGGGGACAGGGAGTTAACTATGGCTACACCTTC | CSARGQGVNYGYTF | TRBV20-1 | TRBD1 | TRBJ1-2 | 14 | .
TGTGCCAGCAGCTCATCCCATGGGGTGGGCAATGAGCAGTTCTTC | CASSSSHGVGNEQFF | TRBV6-6 | . | TRBJ2-1 | 15 | .
TGCAGTGAAACGGATGGGGGGGTCACTGAAGCTTTCTTT | CSETDGGVTEAFF | TRBV20-1 | . | TRBJ1-1 | 13 | .
TGTGCCAGCAGCCTCCTAGGCGGCCCGGCGAGCACAGATACGCAGTATTTT | CASSLLGGPASTDTQYF | TRBV27 | . | TRBJ2-3 | 17 | few
TGTGCCAGCAGCTTAGATCTAGGGGGGGCGTGGGTTTACGAGCAGTACTTC | CASSLDLGGAWVYEQYF | TRBV11-2 | . | TRBJ2-7 | 17 | .
TGTGCCAGCAGCCCGGACGGGGCCTCTGGGTATGGCTACACCTTC | CASSPDGASGYGYTF | TRBV7-2 | . | TRBJ1-2 | 15 | .
TGCGCCAGCAGCTTGGCCTCGGCAGTCTCCTACGAGCAGTACTTC | CASSLASAVSYEQYF | TRBV5-1 | . | TRBJ2-7 | 15 | few
TGTGCCAGCGGCCAAAGTTTCCTTGTAGGTGAGCAGTTCTTC | CASGQSFLVGEQFF | TRBV3-1 | . | TRBJ2-1 | 14 | .
TGTGCCAGCAGTTCTCCGGAACAGGCGCTAGATACGCAGTATTTT | CASSSPEQALDTQYF | TRBV27 | . | TRBJ2-3 | 15 | .
TGTGCCAGCAGCCCGCGGGGGGAGGGACCCCTATCAAGTGCGCAGTATTTT | CASSPRGEGPLSSAQYF | TRBV9 | TRBD2 | TRBJ2-3 | 17 | .
TGTGCCAGCAGCTCCCGGGCTAGCGGGATTCCACGCAATGAGCAGTTCTTC | CASSSRASGIPRNEQFF | TRBV7-9 | TRBD2 | TRBJ2-1 | 17 | .
TGCAGTGCTAGAGGGGTCGCAGGACTAGCGGGAGTCAAATACCCCTACAATGAGCAGTTCTTC | CSARGVAGLAGVKYPYNEQFF | TRBV20-1 | TRBD2 | TRBJ2-1 | 21 | few
TGCAGTGCTCTGAGCGGGGACTCCTACGAGCAGTACTTC | CSALSGDSYEQYF | TRBV20-1 | TRBD2 | TRBJ2-7 | 13 | .
TGTGCCAGCAGTTTAGGATACGGGCTAGCGATCAGCTCCTACGAGCAGTACTTC | CASSLGYGLAISSYEQYF | TRBV12-3/TRBV12-4 | . | TRBJ2-7 | 18 | few
TGTGCCACCAGCATAGGAGGACAGTCCTACGAGCAGTACTTC | CATSIGGQSYEQYF | TRBV15 | . | TRBJ2-7 | 14 | few
TGCAGCGTTGAAGTGCGGGTTTCGGCTGGAAACACCGCATATTTT | CSVEVRVSAGNTAYF | TRBV29-1 | . | TRBJ1-3 | 15 | .
TGTGCCAGCAACCCACGGCGGGGGGCCAACGAGCAGTACTTC | CASNPRRGANEQYF | TRBV6-6 | TRBD2 | TRBJ2-7 | 14 | .
TGTGCCAGCAGCCAAGTGGGAGTCAGCACAGATACGCAGTATTTT | CASSQVGVSTDTQYF | TRBV4-2 | . | TRBJ2-3 | 15 | few